This TCR beta chain was obtained from a study of shared clonotypes between healthy human individuals. About the research overall: Donors had three CD4 naive, three CD4 memory, two CD8 naive and one CD8 memory plate apiece.

Every donor was a Caucasian adult from Nashville, Tennessee. A few counts support this clone. Its antigen is undetermined. Within the sample, other DNA sequences also encode this same CDR3. Study observations and caveats: There were few donors, and this limited the genetic and exposure-history diversity represented. Blood was the only sampled material, and tissue repertoires likely differ.

Germline V CDR1 and CDR2: SGHRS, YFSETQ. Trimming stripped 5 bases from V and 0 bases from J, with 11 bases between. The CDR3 spans 14 residues. Clones were read by immunoSEQ multiplex PCR, and TCRdb kept only the in-frame ones, dropping some. The repertoire consists of 850,000 to 1,200,000 clones, with around 76% occurring once and the leading ten covering 1.4%. The sample taken for sequencing was memory CD4+ T cells sorted from blood. The subset is: CD45RA-negative fraction. The chain uses TRBV5-1 and TRBJ1-1; D uncertain. The TCR comes from a man between 18 and 29 years old in good health. CDR3 bases: TGCGCCAGCAGTTCGGGCAGCATGAACACTGAAGCTTTCTTT. This gives the protein CASSSGSMNTEAFF.